This TCR beta chain comes out of a study of blood T cell repertoires in COVID-19. Study information: COVID-19 samples, acute and convalescent, were from the United States, Italy and Spain.

The CDR3 contains 14 residues. Germline CDR1 and CDR2: MDHEN and SYDVKM. Trimming removed 5 bases from V and 4 bases from J; junction bases left unmatched: 7. In the study's own analysis: Reference gene primers were amplified, and this amplification served to estimate nucleated cell counts. Measured with immunoSEQ multiplex PCR; TCRdb has only the in-frame clones, and not every one. That table supplies the V and J calls and clone size; D and trimming were determined from the DNA. Here the sample spans around 280,000 clones, about 90% being singletons. This rearrangement joins TRBV28 to TRBJ2-7, with 8 bases lining up with TRBD1. The specimen sequenced was peripheral blood. This TCR was sampled from a woman in her twenties or thirties who had recovered from COVID-19. The CDR3 DNA reads TGTGCCAGCAGTCCCCGGACAGGGTGGTACGAGCAGTACTTC. Translation: CASSPRTGWYEQYF.